The 9 T cell receptor beta chains below all came from one sample that was sequenced in a study of blood T cells in healthy people across ages. A sample-barcoded 5' primer and a J-beta primer mix were used in a second PCR of roughly 6 to 11 cycles. Each CDR3 protein is one row after TCRdb ran MiXCR on the 5' RACE reads. Of hundreds of thousands of distinct CDR3 sequences in the sample, approximately 30% are singletons; the top ten hold approximately 14%. What was sequenced was blood. These receptors were taken from a woman older than 75 in good health.

This clonotype showed up just once. The chain employs TRBV27 and TRBJ1-1, with TRBD1 matching 10 bases. The V segment lost 6 bases and the J segment 12 bases; nucleotides outside the gene matches: 7. The V gene's germline CDR1 is MNHEY and CDR2 SMNVEV (reference sequence). This CDR3 region has 12 residues. The CDR3 DNA sequence: TGTGCCAGCAGCTCCGGGACAGGGGTACCTTTCTTT. This sequence encodes CASSSGTGVPFF.

The chain employs TRBV19 and TRBJ2-1, with 15 nucleotides matching TRBD2. The tail of the sequence fits TRBJ2-7 better, so the J call may be wrong. The CDR3 is made up of 17 amino acids. Germline loops: CDR1 LNHDA, CDR2 SQIVND (reference sequence). The CDR3 is CASIRTSGGVSYNEQYF. The CDR3, as DNA: TGTGCCAGTATCCGGACTAGCGGGGGGGTCTCCTACAATGAGCAGTACTTC.

In this sample, this clonotype turned up many times. The chain uses TRBV6-2 or TRBV6-3 and TRBJ2-3; D is unresolved. Trimming pared 2 bases from V and 5 bases from J, leaving 14 bases between. Germline V gene lookup returns CDR1 MNHEY and CDR2 SVGEGT. This CDR3 is 15 amino acids long. CDR3 sequence reads: CASSYRRKGGDTQYF. CDR3 coding DNA: TGTGCCAGCAGTTACCGGAGAAAGGGCGGAGATACGCAGTATTTT.

This clonotype was recorded at least ten times. At one boundary the junction diverges from the germline segment, which might be a read error. This sequence joins TRBV5-5 and TRBJ1-2, with a weak D call TRBD1 (6 bases). Germline loops: CDR1 SGHKS, CDR2 YYEKEE (reference sequence). There are 14 residues in the CDR3. The CDR3 DNA reads as TGCGCCAGCAGCTTCCGGACAGCGAACTATGGCTACACCTTC. Its translation: CASSFRTANYGYTF.

This clonotype was found many times. This chain connects TRBV3-1 to TRBJ1-2; perhaps TRBD1 as D (6 bases). Trimming removed 4 bases at V and 5 bases at J, with 14 bases between. From germline, CDR1 is LGHDT and CDR2 YNNKEL (reference sequence). The length of the CDR3 is 14 residues. Here the CDR3 DNA reads TGTGCCAGCAGCCCCGAAAGGGGGTTTTATGGCTACACCTTC. Protein: CASSPERGFYGYTF.

This clonotype occurred a few times. One end of the junction is discordant with germline, which a read error may explain. The chain links TRBV6-2 or TRBV6-3 to TRBJ2-1; a possible D gene is TRBD1 (5 bases). The CDR3 totals 17 residues. CDR1 is MNHEY and CDR2 is SVGEGT in the germline V gene. CDR3: CASSYSPRSRTSNERFF. CDR3 nucleotides: TGTGCCAGCAGTTACTCCCCAAGGTCCCGGACATCCAATGAGCGGTTCTTC.

This clonotype turned up a few times. The rearrangement links TRBV28 to TRBJ2-5; 9 bases are shared with TRBD2. J lost 13 bases, V lost 3 bases, and 6 bases had no gene match. Germline CDR1 is MDHEN and CDR2 is SYDVKM. The CDR3 extends over 12 amino acids. CDR3 sequence reads: CASSFTAGGPYF. The DNA for the CDR3 is TGTGCCAGCAGTTTCACGGCGGGGGGGCCGTACTTC.

This clonotype was picked up many times. The gene calls are TRBV12-3 or TRBV12-4 and TRBJ1-6; D remains ambiguous. The CDR3 has 14 residues. V was shortened by 6 bases and J by 8 bases, with 14 bases between the two germline ends. The CDR3: CASSLRTGDSPLHF. The CDR3 DNA reads as TGTGCCAGCAGCCTTCGGACCGGGGATTCACCCCTCCACTTT.

Ten or more counts support this clonotype. The CDR3 nucleotides read TGCGCCAGCAGCGCCCGGGACGGACCGAACAATGAGCAGTTCTTC. Its protein is CASSARDGPNNEQFF. V usage is TRBV5-1 and J usage is TRBJ2-1; D may be TRBD1 or TRBD2 (5 bases each). The CDR3 spans 15 residues. Trimming took 4 bases from V and 5 from J, leaving 16 bases between them. Germline assignment: CDR1 SGHRS and CDR2 YFSETQ.